The 11 T cell receptor beta chains below were found in one sample sequenced in a study of T-cell reconstitution after alpha-beta-depleted transplantation in children. The library targeted TCRbeta and was prepared with unique molecular identifiers. TCRdb processed the PCR reads anew with MiXCR; each CDR3 protein has one entry. Of 350,000 to 500,000 distinct CDR3 sequences in the sample, approximately 42% were seen once. Sequenced material: PBMCs, taken before TCRalphabeta/CD19-depleted stem cell transplant. These receptors were taken from a girl aged 2 to 9 with aplastic anemia, due to receive a stem cell transplant.

This chain uses TRBV10-3 with TRBJ2-1, with D tentatively TRBD2 (6 bases). Germline CDR1 is ENHRY and CDR2 is SYGVKD. Trimming shortened V by 3 bases and J by 6 bases, and 9 bases separated the two germline ends. The CDR3 length is 13 residues. CDR3 sequence (DNA): TGTGCCATCAGTGAAAAGACTAGCAATGAGCAGTTCTTC. Translating gives CAISEKTSNEQFF.

This clonotype was detected many times. The V call is TRBV12-3 or TRBV12-4, the J call TRBJ2-2, with D perhaps TRBD1 (6 bases). This CDR3 region has 14 residues. V lost 4 bases and J 4 bases, leaving 10 bases between the germline ends. CDR3 in amino acids: CASSSRTVTGELFF. The DNA for the CDR3 is TGTGCCAGCAGTTCTCGGACAGTCACCGGGGAGCTGTTTTTT.

Written as DNA, the CDR3 is TGTGCCAGCAGAGAAAAGAGTAGTCGGTCCTACAATGAGCAGTTCTTC. Translation: CASREKSSRSYNEQFF. The chain carries TRBV6-2 or TRBV6-3 and TRBJ2-1; D remains unclear. The length of the CDR3 is 16 residues. V dropped 6 bases and J dropped 1 base, with 16 bases sitting between them. Germline assignment: CDR1 MNHEY and CDR2 SVGEGT.

The chain joins TRBV9 to TRBJ2-3; maybe TRBD1 (6 bases). Trimming pared 6 bases from V and 4 bases from J, leaving 12 bases between. From germline, CDR1 is SGDLS and CDR2 YYNGEE. CDR3 size: 13 residues. CDR3 in amino acids: CASNQEGADTQYF. For the CDR3, the DNA is TGTGCCAGCAACCAAGAGGGGGCAGATACGCAGTATTTT.

There are a few counts of this clonotype. J is TRBJ2-7 and V is TRBV3-1, with a possible D match to TRBD2 (6 bases). The V gene's germline CDR1 is LGHDT and CDR2 YNNKEL (reference sequence). The germline V and J ends were trimmed by 4 bases and 1 base, with 17 bases remaining between them. The CDR3 spans 16 residues. CDR3 loop: CASSPRGAGWSYEQYF. The CDR3 DNA reads as TGTGCCAGCAGCCCCCGGGGCGCGGGGTGGTCCTACGAGCAGTACTTC.

The chain couples TRBV12-5 to TRBJ2-3; TRBD2 aligns across 8 bases. Germline loops: CDR1 LGHNT, CDR2 FRNRAP. Trimming cost V 5 bases and J 4 bases; bases outside gene matches: 5. The CDR3 contains 14 residues. The DNA of the CDR3 is TGTGCTAGTGGTCGAGCGGGAGCCCCAGATACGCAGTATTTT. This codes for CASGRAGAPDTQYF.

The chain carries TRBV29-1 and TRBJ1-1; D is ambiguous. The CDR3 extends over 15 amino acids. V lost 3 bases and J lost 2, with 16 bases in between. Germline CDR1 reads SQVTM; CDR2 reads ANQGSEA. CDR3 coding DNA: TGCAGCGTTGATTACCCCACTAGTACCAACACTGAAGCTTTCTTT. Its translation is CSVDYPTSTNTEAFF.

The genes are TRBV18 and TRBJ1-1; TRBD1 agrees at 11 bases. This CDR3 has 16 amino acids. From germline, CDR1 is KGHSH and CDR2 LQKENI. Unmatched junction bases numbered 5, after V lost 0 bases and J lost 5 bases. In DNA, the CDR3 is TGTGCCAGCTCACCACCTATACGGGACAGGGGGACTGAAGCTTTCTTT. It yields the protein CASSPPIRDRGTEAFF.

There are a few counts of this clonotype. CDR3 nucleotide sequence: TGCGCCAGCAGCTCAGATCGGACTAGCGGGAGAACCTACAATGAGCAGTTCTTC. It translates to CASSSDRTSGRTYNEQFF. This chain joins TRBV4-1 and TRBJ2-1, with 13 positions matching TRBD2. The V gene end was trimmed by 5 bases and the J gene end by 2 bases; junction bases not matched to a gene: 9. CDR3 size: 18 residues. The V gene's germline CDR1 is MGHRA and CDR2 YSYEKL.

This clonotype was picked up many times. V and J are TRBV5-1 and TRBJ2-1, with unresolved D. The CDR3 is made up of 12 amino acids. Trimming left V 0 bases short and J 8 bases short, with 6 bases between. The germline CDR1 and CDR2 sequences are SGHRS and YFSETQ. The DNA of the CDR3 is TGCGCCAGCAGCTTGGCTTTAGATGAGCAGTTCTTC. This translates into CASSLALDEQFF.

This clonotype was picked up many times. This sequence joins TRBV29-1 and TRBJ2-3; perhaps TRBD2 as D (7 bases). This CDR3 comprises 14 residues. Germline CDR1 SQVTM, CDR2 ANQGSEA. V was shortened by 4 bases and J by 5 bases, with 16 bases between the two germline ends. The chain's CDR3 is CSVAGGPGVDTQYF. The CDR3 nucleotides are TGCAGCGTTGCGGGGGGCCCGGGGGTAGATACGCAGTATTTT.